This T cell receptor (beta chain) was identified during a study of breast tumors, draining lymph nodes, adjacent tissues. Using its own MiXCR run on the multiplex PCR reads, TCRdb lists one record per CDR3 protein. The sample has over 200,000 distinct CDR3 sequences; roughly 30% are singletons. Study-wide results and limits: The data were judged consistent with most tumor T cells coming from lymph node and expanding in tumor. Tumors had less TCR diversity than lymph nodes, more than nontumor tissue. That most tumor T cells come from lymph nodes remained unproven.

To note about this clonotype: Its specificity is not known. A read error may be the cause here, since a much bigger clone is one base away.

In germline, CDR1 is SEHNR, CDR2 FQNEAQ (reference sequence). The CDR3 runs 15 residues. Breast cancer patients provided tissue from their axillary draining lymph nodes. This TCR was recovered from a female donor with breast cancer. Some clones in this sample may be carry-over from other donors' samples. The gene calls are TRBV7-9 and TRBJ2-3; a weak D match, TRBD1 (5 bases). The end of the DNA aligns better with TRBJ1-5, so the J call may be wrong. The sample was axillary lymph node tissue. The CDR3 region has the DNA TGTGCCAGCAGGAAGACTTCGTCTCCGACAGATACGCAGCATTTT. It is translated as CASRKTSSPTDTQHF.